This T cell receptor beta chain was identified in a study of low-dose radiotherapy and immunotherapy resistance in tumors. In the study overall: Cohort 1 got 0.5 Gy per fraction every 2 weeks, 6.5 Gy in total. On a schedule of every two weeks, intravenous cyclophosphamide at a dose of 200 mg/m2 was delivered one day before each radiation and immunotherapy administration. Daily, from cycle 1 day 1 and for four cycles, patients took oral aspirin 300 mg.

Priming of first-strand cDNA relied on TRAV- and TRBV-specific primers (covering alpha and beta chains). TCR amplification ran 20 PCR cycles using constant-region and V-primer adapter primers. TCRdb re-derived calls from the reads in MiXCR, one entry per CDR3 protein. The sample contains about 58,000 distinct CDR3 sequences, roughly 23% of which appear only once. The V gene lost 3 bases and the J gene lost 4 bases, with 15 bases spanning the gap. The CDR3 is 15 residues long. Per the germline V gene, CDR1 is SEHNR and CDR2 is FQNEAQ (reference sequence). This clonotype has at least ten counts. Sample time point: after trial treatment. Described treatment: LDRT plus nivolumab, ipilimumab, low-dose cyclophosphamide and aspirin (RACIN trial). Donors were treated with nivolumab, ipilimumab, aspirin, and low-dose cyclophosphamide and radiotherapy.

The sequence was collected from a male donor with prostate cancer. The chain is built from TRBV7-9 and TRBJ2-5; tentatively, D is TRBD2 (6 bases). The sequenced sample was PBMCs, obtained after low-dose radiotherapy plus immunotherapy. Here the CDR3 reads CASSFRRGEVETQYF. The CDR3 nucleotides read TGTGCCAGCAGCTTTCGGAGGGGAGAGGTAGAGACCCAGTACTTC.